The present entry profiles one T cell receptor beta chain with its context. No antigen is known for it. Amplification used 60 Vbeta primers and 13 Jbeta primers. Repertoires were generated with immunoSEQ multiplex PCR, while TCRdb's copy carries only in-frame clones and drops some. This sample has roughly 170,000 clones, with 70% to 85% found just once. The sample originates from a study of cytomegalovirus exposure and HLA in healthy donors. General study findings and limits: Roughly even sequencing depth across donors was the assumption behind the presence/absence analyses.

Input material: PBMCs. This receptor was identified in a girl aged 2 to 10 in good health and CMV-seropositive.

CDR3: CATSSGFGQGKAFF. CDR3 nucleotide sequence: TGTGCCACCAGCAGCGGCTTTGGACAGGGCAAGGCTTTCTTT. This rearrangement joins TRBV15 to TRBJ1-1, with 8 bases matching TRBD1. Germline values: CDR1 LNHNV, CDR2 YYDKDF (reference sequence). The CDR3 loop spans 14 amino acids. Losses at the gene ends were 3 bases for V and 11 bases for J; bases not matched to a gene: 11.